This T cell receptor beta chain stems from a study of CD8 T cells in Susac syndrome. Study-level findings and limits: That the number of individuals in its TCR sequencing and HLA analysis was relatively small was acknowledged by the study.

Turning to this clonotype: What it binds is not known.

The authors negatively isolated CD8+ and CD4+ T cells and FACS-enriched TEMRA cells. The CDR3 loop spans 14 amino acids. Trimming took off 11 bases at V and 5 bases at J, with 21 bases between the two ends. RNA totalling roughly 0.45 to 1 ug underwent reverse transcription with random hexamers. Across 54 Vbeta and 13 Jbeta, TCR beta CDR3 was amplified with immunoSEQ multiplex PCR. One entry per CDR3 protein, called by TCRdb with MiXCR from the immunoSEQ multiplex PCR reads. The table lists fewer than 80,000 distinct CDR3 sequences, 85% to 95% of them singletons. The TCR was taken from a human donor in good health. Material for sequencing was CD8+ T cells from PBMCs. This sequence joins TRBV12-3 or TRBV12-4 and TRBJ1-1; D may be TRBD1 (5 bases). The CDR3 nucleotides are TGTGCCGCAGGGAAAGGGGCTTATAGGACTGAAGCTTTCTTT. Encoded protein: CAAGKGAYRTEAFF.